The 10 T cell receptor beta chains reported below all come from one sample, sequenced in a study of shared clonotypes between healthy human individuals. TCRdb's table, derived via immunoSEQ multiplex PCR, lists solely in-frame clones and lacks some. The table records roughly 2.1 million clones, around 93% of them present only once. Cells designated naive CD8 were CD45RO-negative and were positively selected for CCR7, with terminally differentiated effector memory CD45RA+ cells excluded. The sample consisted of naive CD8+ T cells from PBMCs. The source is a young man in good health. Some clones in this sample may be carry-over from other donors' samples.

The chain combines TRBV6-5 with TRBJ1-1; D not resolved. This CDR3 has 15 amino acids. The V gene lost 4 bases and the J gene lost 1 base, with 13 bases spanning the gap. The germline V gene encodes CDR1 MNHEY and CDR2 SVGAGI. The CDR3 is CASSSSANQNTEAFF. DNA of the CDR3: TGTGCCAGCAGTTCCAGTGCAAATCAGAACACTGAAGCTTTCTTT.

The rearrangement links TRBV13 to TRBJ2-1, with D possibly being TRBD2 (5 bases). CDR1 and CDR2 (germline): PRHDT, FYEKMQ (reference sequence). With 0 bases removed from V and 5 bases from J, the gap between germline ends came to 8 bases. The CDR3 covers 14 residues. The CDR3 nucleotides are TGTGCCAGCAGCTTAGGAGGGCGGGACAATGAGCAGTTCTTC. Translated, it gives CASSLGGRDNEQFF.

The chain is built from TRBV6-5 and TRBJ1-1; D uncertain. Germline CDR1 is MNHEY and CDR2 is SVGAGI. The CDR3 sequence is 14 residues long. Deletions cut 2 bases from V and 3 bases from J, with 10 bases between. The CDR3 DNA reads as TGTGCCAGCAGTTACCAGCCGGCTTACACTGAAGCTTTCTTT. This codes for CASSYQPAYTEAFF.

V is TRBV27 and J is TRBJ2-7, with D possibly being TRBD2 (7 bases). Germline-derived CDR1 and CDR2 are MNHEY and SMNVEV (reference sequence). Trimming left V 4 bases short and J 6 bases short, with 13 bases between. The CDR3 has 13 amino acids. The CDR3 sequence is CASSWGGAGEQYF. The CDR3 region has the DNA TGTGCCAGCAGTTGGGGGGGCGCCGGCGAGCAGTACTTC.

The rearrangement links TRBV27 to TRBJ2-4, with 11 positions matching TRBD1. Germline lookup yields CDR1 MNHEY and CDR2 SMNVEV (reference sequence). CDR3 size: 17 residues. With V trimmed by 5 bases and J by 7 bases, 13 bases remained unmatched. CDR3 residues: CASSPNPGTGGWNIQYF. In nucleotides, the CDR3 is TGTGCCAGCAGTCCCAACCCCGGGACAGGGGGTTGGAACATTCAGTACTTC.

The chain joins TRBV11-2 to TRBJ2-2; D remains unclear. V gave up 6 bases and J gave up 3 bases, with 23 bases separating them. Germline CDR1 reads SGHAT; CDR2 reads FQNNGV. The CDR3 is 18 residues long. The CDR3 loop reads CASRVTGSQKVDTGELFF. The CDR3 coding sequence is TGTGCCAGCAGGGTTACCGGGTCTCAAAAAGTCGACACCGGGGAGCTGTTTTTT.

The J gene is TRBJ1-1, the V gene TRBV7-8, with TRBD1 matching 7 bases. There are 15 residues in the CDR3. CDR1 and CDR2 from the germline V gene are SGHVS and FQNEAQ. J gave up 1 base and V 4 bases, and 6 bases lay outside the gene matches. This CDR3 is CASSSGTVSNTEAFF. CDR3 in DNA: TGTGCCAGCAGCTCCGGGACAGTCTCGAACACTGAAGCTTTCTTT.

V gene TRBV5-6 combines with J gene TRBJ2-1; tentative D call: TRBD2 (5 bases). This CDR3 is 13 amino acids long. The V end was cut by 5 bases, the J end by 4 bases, with 10 bases between. The germline gives CDR1 SGHDT, CDR2 YYEEEE. CDR3 in DNA: TGTGCCAGCAGGACGGGGATTTACAATGAGCAGTTCTTC. Translation: CASRTGIYNEQFF.

On this clone: The same CDR3 arises from other DNA sequences in this sample as well. The chain combines TRBV27 with TRBJ2-7; TRBD1 matches at 9 bases. Looked up from germline, CDR1 is MNHEY and CDR2 is SMNVEV (reference sequence). The CDR3 spans 16 residues. The ends lost 0 bases at V and 2 bases at J; junction bases unmatched: 5. The CDR3 here is CASSLSPGTGTYEQYF. CDR3 DNA sequence: TGTGCCAGCAGTTTATCGCCGGGGACAGGGACCTACGAGCAGTACTTC.

CDR3 region: CASSFRGMNLNTEAFF. As DNA, the CDR3 is TGTGCCAGCAGCTTCAGGGGGATGAACCTGAACACTGAAGCTTTCTTT. The rearrangement links TRBV7-2 to TRBJ1-1, with 7 bases identical to TRBD1. CDR1 SGHTA and CDR2 FQGNSA come from the germline V gene. This CDR3 comprises 16 residues. Germline trimming cut 3 bases from V and 0 bases from J; bases unmatched to any gene: 7.